A selection of T cell receptor beta chains follows, all from one sample in a study of shared clonotypes between healthy human individuals. Here immunoSEQ multiplex PCR was the method, and the copy in TCRdb shows in-frame clones only, minus some. Altogether fewer than 2.5 million clones are present, 93% being singletons, with the ten largest covering about 0.38%. Material for sequencing was naive CD4+ T cells from PBMCs. The receptors were gathered from a man aged 18 to 30 in good health. Some clones in this sample may be carry-over from other donors' samples. Each CDR3 is given with its conserved first and last residue.

v_call cdr3_aa
TRBV5-5 CASSLAGGLTDTQYF
TRBV30 CAWSVTVNTGELFF
TRBV7-6 CASSLDLYPTGTQETQYF
TRBV27 CASSFRGDGPSSYNEQFF
TRBV7-2 CASSLVGTGWSEAFF
TRBV27 CASSSTSRKGALYNEQFF
TRBV6-6 CASSDLSEKLFF
TRBV2 CASSPVQGRTDTQYF
TRBV27 CASSSWDRMNTEAFF
TRBV4-2 CASSQDPQRDEQYF
TRBV14 CASSQIPWNEQFF
TRBV15 CATSRDPGDRVTNTEAFF
TRBV27 CASSFHGGGRSPGVPQYF
TRBV28 CASRIPPASGDEKLFF
TRBV5-1 CASSLYPGQGAGEAFF
TRBV7-2 CASSFRAQSTDTQYF
TRBV5-5 CASSFTGGDQPQHF
TRBV7-9 CASSLGANTEAFF
TRBV5-5 CASSEIRTASYEQYF
TRBV7-8 CASSLTRDGAFF
TRBV28 CASTSGAPGSGELFF
TRBV6-1 CASRFTANTEAFF